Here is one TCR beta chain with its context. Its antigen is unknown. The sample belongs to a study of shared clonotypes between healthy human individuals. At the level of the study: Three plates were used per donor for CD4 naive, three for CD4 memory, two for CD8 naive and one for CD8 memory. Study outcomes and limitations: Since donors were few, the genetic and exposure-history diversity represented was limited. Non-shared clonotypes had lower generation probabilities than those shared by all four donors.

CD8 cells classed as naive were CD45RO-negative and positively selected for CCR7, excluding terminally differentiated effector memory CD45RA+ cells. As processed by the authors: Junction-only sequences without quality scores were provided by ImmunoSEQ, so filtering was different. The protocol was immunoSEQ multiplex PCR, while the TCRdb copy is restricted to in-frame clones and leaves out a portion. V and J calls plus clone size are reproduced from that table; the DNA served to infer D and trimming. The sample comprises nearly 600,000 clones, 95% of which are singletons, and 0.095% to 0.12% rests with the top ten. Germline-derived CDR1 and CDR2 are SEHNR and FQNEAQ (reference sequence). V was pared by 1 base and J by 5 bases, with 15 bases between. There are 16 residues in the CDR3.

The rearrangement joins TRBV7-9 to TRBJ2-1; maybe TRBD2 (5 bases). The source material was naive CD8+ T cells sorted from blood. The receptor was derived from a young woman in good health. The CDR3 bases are TGTGCCAGCAGCTTAGACGGCCAGCGGAGGAACAATGAGCAGTTCTTC. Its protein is CASSLDGQRRNNEQFF. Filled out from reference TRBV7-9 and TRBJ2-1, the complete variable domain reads DTGVSQNPRHKITKRGQNVTFRCDPISEHNRLYWYRQTLGQGPEFLTYFQNEAQLEKSRLLSDRFSAERPKGSFSTLEIQRTEQGDSAMYLCASSLDGQRRNNEQFFGPGTRLTVL.